What follows is one T cell receptor beta chain and its context. Next came a second PCR, run for about 7 to 11 cycles, which used a sample-barcoded 5' primer along with a J-beta primer mix. TCRdb called the 5' RACE reads again in MiXCR, with one record for every CDR3 protein. The sample has 1,500,000 or so distinct CDR3 sequences; around 59% are singletons. Collection of approximately 9.3 milliliters of peripheral blood was performed for each donor. This specimen belongs to a study of blood T cells in healthy people across ages. The germline CDR1 and CDR2 sequences are MDHEN and SYDVKM. The ends lost 3 bases at V and 5 bases at J; junction bases unmatched: 11. The CDR3 spans 17 residues.

This sequence joins TRBV28 and TRBJ2-1; TRBD2 agrees at 9 bases. Sample: blood. This receptor was identified in a man aged 18 to 30 in good health. The CDR3 reads CASSFPPRAGGNNEQFF. CDR3 coding DNA: TGTGCCAGCAGTTTCCCCCCACGGGCGGGGGGGAACAATGAGCAGTTCTTC.